Below are 10 T cell receptor beta chains sequenced from a single sample in a study of control samples from healthy donors and cancer patients (dated by TCRdb to the early 2020s). Libraries were made using the immunoSEQ multiplex PCR assay. TCRdb retrieved this table from immuneACCESS and kept in-frame rearrangements only. Not all clones are present; in checked studies, unresolved V genes account for under half, and no reason is known for the remainder. Present in this sample are some 15,000 clones, 87% of which were seen just once. Around 10% of the sample lies in the top ten. The sequenced sample consisted of PBMCs. The receptors were sampled from a woman aged 70-85 years with colorectal cancer.

J is TRBJ2-5 and V is TRBV10-3; 7 bases line up with TRBD1. Trimming cost V 6 bases and J 3 bases; bases outside gene matches: 4. The CDR3 is 13 amino acids. Germline CDR1 is ENHRY and CDR2 is SYGVKD. CDR3 protein: CAIRQGSEETQYF. DNA for the CDR3: TGTGCCATCAGACAGGGGTCTGAAGAGACCCAGTACTTC.

The CDR3 loop is CAIHAGFRAFF. CDR3 sequence (DNA): TGTGCCATCCATGCCGGGTTTCGCGCTTTCTTT. This chain connects TRBV12-3 or TRBV12-4 to TRBJ1-1; no clear D gene. The germline V and J ends were trimmed by 10 bases and 11 bases, with 17 bases remaining between them. This CDR3 spans 11 amino acids.

The chain joins TRBV5-6 to TRBJ1-1, with D possibly being TRBD1 (5 bases). The CDR3 spans 17 residues. V lost 0 bases and J lost 4, with 19 bases in between. Germline V CDR1 and CDR2: SGHDT, YYEEEE. The CDR3 is CASSLAVAGLMSTEAFF. DNA of the CDR3: TGTGCCAGCAGCTTGGCCGTGGCAGGGTTGATGAGCACTGAAGCTTTCTTT.

This clone was counted once. The genes are TRBV12-3 or TRBV12-4 and TRBJ2-7; D is undetermined. CDR3 length: 12 amino acids. Deletions cut 6 bases from V and 6 bases from J, with 12 bases between. The CDR3 reads CASSPEHGEQYF. In DNA, the CDR3 is TGTGCCAGCAGCCCGGAACACGGCGAGCAGTACTTC.

This clone was observed a handful of times. J is TRBJ1-1 and V is TRBV10-3; D might be TRBD1 (6 bases). The CDR3 has 13 residues. Germline V gene lookup returns CDR1 ENHRY and CDR2 SYGVKD. V dropped 6 bases and J dropped 3 bases, with 11 bases sitting between them. CDR3 nucleotide sequence: TGTGCCATCAGACGACAGGAGGACACTGAAGCTTTCTTT. Translating it yields CAIRRQEDTEAFF.

This sequence joins TRBV18 and TRBJ1-4, with 8 bases matching TRBD1. CDR1 is KGHSH and CDR2 is LQKENI in the germline V gene. V was clipped by 2 bases and J by 11 bases; unmatched bases: 4. The CDR3 extends over 13 amino acids. Here the CDR3 DNA reads TGTGCCAGCTCACCAAAACAGGGGGGGAAACTGTTTTTT. As protein: CASSPKQGGKLFF.

J is TRBJ2-7 and V is TRBV15; D not resolved. Trimming removed 0 bases at V and 4 bases at J, with 10 bases between. Germline CDR1 is LNHNV and CDR2 is YYDKDF (reference sequence). The CDR3 has 14 residues. CDR3 bases: TGTGCCACCAGCAGAGATCCGATAGCTTACGAGCAGTACTTC. Residues: CATSRDPIAYEQYF. Using reference TRBV15 and TRBJ2-7 for the parts outside the CDR3, the full variable domain is DAMVIQNPRYQVTQFGKPVTLSCSQTLNHNVMYWYQQKSSQAPKLLFHYYDKDFNNEADTPDNFQSRRPNTSFCFLDIRSPGLGDTAMYLCATSRDPIAYEQYFGPGTRLTVT.

The V gene is TRBV6-5, the J gene TRBJ2-1; D might be TRBD2 (7 bases). Germline V CDR1 and CDR2: MNHEY, SVGAGI. V lost 7 bases and J lost 2, with 9 bases in between. This CDR3 is built from 13 residues. The CDR3 nucleotides read TGTGCCAGCAAGCGGGACACCTACAATGAGCAGTTCTTC. This translates into CASKRDTYNEQFF.

This clone was picked up one time. The chain carries TRBV28 and TRBJ1-5, with D unclear. This CDR3 is built from 15 residues. V was trimmed by 3 bases and J by 5 bases, leaving 14 bases between them. The germline V gene has CDR1 MDHEN and CDR2 SYDVKM. Here the CDR3 DNA reads TGTGCCAGCAGTTTGACGGCTGACCCCGATCAGCCCCAGCATTTT. Translating gives CASSLTADPDQPQHF.

This clone was seen only a few times. The chain employs TRBV3-1 (or the pseudogene TRBV3-2) and TRBJ1-6; D not certain. Germline V CDR1 and CDR2: LGHDT, YNNKEL (reference sequence). The CDR3 length is 14 residues. Trimming stripped 1 base from V and 10 bases from J, with 11 bases between. The CDR3 reads CASSQGSVQSPLHF. Written as DNA, the CDR3 is TGTGCCAGCAGCCAAGGTTCAGTGCAATCACCCCTCCACTTT.